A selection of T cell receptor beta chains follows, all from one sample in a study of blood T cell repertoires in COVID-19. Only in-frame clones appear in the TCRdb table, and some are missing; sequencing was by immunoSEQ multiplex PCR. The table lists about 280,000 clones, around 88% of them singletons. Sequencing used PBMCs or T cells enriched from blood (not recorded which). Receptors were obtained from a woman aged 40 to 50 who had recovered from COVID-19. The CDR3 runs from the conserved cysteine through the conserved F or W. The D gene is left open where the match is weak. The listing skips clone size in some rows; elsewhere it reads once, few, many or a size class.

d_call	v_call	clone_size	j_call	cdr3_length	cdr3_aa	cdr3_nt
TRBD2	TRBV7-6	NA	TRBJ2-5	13	CASKGQGGETQYF	TGTGCCAGCAAGGGTCAGGGAGGGGAGACCCAGTACTTC
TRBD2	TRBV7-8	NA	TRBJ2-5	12	CASSPLAGVGYF	TGTGCCAGCAGCCCGCTAGCGGGAGTTGGCTACTTC
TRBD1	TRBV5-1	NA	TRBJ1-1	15	CASSSTGQASSEAFF	TGCGCCAGCAGCTCAACCGGACAGGCCAGCAGTGAAGCTTTCTTT
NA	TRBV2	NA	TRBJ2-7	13	CASSRRRDYEQYF	TGTGCCAGCAGTAGGCGCAGGGACTACGAGCAGTACTTC
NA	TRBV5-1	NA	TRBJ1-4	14	CASRSDTVLEKLFF	TGCGCCAGCAGATCAGACACGGTCCTTGAAAAACTGTTTTTT
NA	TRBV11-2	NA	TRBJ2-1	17	CASSLGRLVPPYNEQFF	TGTGCCAGCAGCTTAGGGAGACTAGTACCCCCCTACAATGAGCAGTTCTTC
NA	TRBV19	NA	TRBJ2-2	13	CASKLSGYGELFF	TGTGCCAGTAAATTGAGCGGGTACGGGGAGCTGTTTTTT
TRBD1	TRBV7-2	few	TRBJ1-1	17	CASSLGQGRVRNTEAFF	TGTGCCAGCAGCTTAGGACAGGGGAGGGTTCGGAACACTGAAGCTTTCTTT
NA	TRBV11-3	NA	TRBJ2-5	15	CASSPGRLDQETQYF	TGTGCCAGCAGCCCAGGGCGGTTGGACCAAGAGACCCAGTACTTC
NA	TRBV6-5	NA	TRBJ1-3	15	CASSSSGGIGNTIYF	TGTGCCAGCAGTTCCTCGGGGGGGATCGGAAACACCATATATTTT
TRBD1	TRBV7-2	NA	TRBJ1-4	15	CASSLGQGLNEKLFF	TGTGCCAGCAGCCTCGGACAGGGGCTAAATGAAAAACTGTTTTTT
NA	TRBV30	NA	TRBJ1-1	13	CAWRATLNTEAFF	TGTGCCTGGAGAGCAACCTTGAACACTGAAGCTTTCTTT
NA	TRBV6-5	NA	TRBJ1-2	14	CASSYSNRESGYTF	TGTGCCAGCAGTTACTCTAACAGGGAGTCAGGCTACACCTTC